A selection of T cell receptor beta chains follows, all from one sample in a study of T cells in Graves' hyperthyroidism and ophthalmopathy. TCRdb passed the multiplex PCR reads through MiXCR, listing each CDR3 protein once. This sample has approximately 480,000 distinct CDR3 sequences; 20% to 25% occur once, and the top ten carry more than 20%. Source material: blood. The receptors derive from a man between 18 and 35 years old with Graves' hyperthyroidism. Both conserved end residues are trimmed from each CDR3.

v_call	j_call	cdr3_aa
TRBV28	TRBJ1-3	ASTHAAGDFSGNTIY
TRBV29-1	TRBJ2-7	SVGDRGGYEQY
TRBV6-1	TRBJ2-6	ASSEALRRSSGANVLT
TRBV28	TRBJ2-2	ASTLPGGLGTGELF
TRBV6-5	TRBJ2-7	ASSPELPVYYEQY
TRBV12-3/TRBV12-4	TRBJ2-5	ASSLTGGRLQETQY
TRBV20-1	TRBJ2-7	SAREIAGSSYEQY
TRBV19	TRBJ2-2	ASPPPGETTGELF
TRBV6-5	TRBJ1-1	ATQLPGKAS
TRBV9	TRBJ1-2	ASRRGGRDYGYT
TRBV12-3/TRBV12-4	TRBJ1-2	ASSSSSAGQGNYGYT
TRBV7-9	TRBJ2-7	ASSVGWGLSISEQY
TRBV7-8	TRBJ1-2	ASSLAYGTGLDYGYT
TRBV6-2/TRBV6-3	TRBJ2-7	ASSHGSGGEGGRVNEQY
TRBV29-1	TRBJ2-2	SVEEGGTNTGELF
TRBV4-1	TRBJ2-5	ASSQDLRLVETQY
TRBV7-9	TRBJ2-5	ASSPRRGTGETQY
TRBV15	TRBJ1-1	ATSIPDRLHTEAF
TRBV11-3	TRBJ2-2	ASSPDGPNTGELF
TRBV30	TRBJ1-2	AADRGYGYT
TRBV27	TRBJ2-7	ASSPGFDDEQY
TRBV28	TRBJ2-2	ASSLRAGELF
TRBV2	TRBJ2-7	ASSKSGTVIYEQY
TRBV12-3/TRBV12-4	TRBJ2-7	ASSDSTRLNYEQY
TRBV28	TRBJ1-1	ASKNQGGTEAF
TRBV2	TRBJ1-3	ASRMDRGRDTIY
TRBV5-1	TRBJ2-4	ASSLDPQGNIQY
TRBV5-1	TRBJ2-7	ASSRWGAGSYEQY
TRBV4-1	TRBJ1-2	ASSQAPGSVYGYT
TRBV29-1	TRBJ2-7	RDLNRGPYEQY
TRBV11-2	TRBJ1-2	ASSRTGDGYGYT
TRBV28	TRBJ1-1	ASTTGSTEAF
TRBV6-5	TRBJ1-2	ASSYSGRWGYT
TRBV2	TRBJ2-7	ASRLATPYEQY
TRBV4-1	TRBJ2-5	ASSQDGGGTAETQY
TRBV4-1	TRBJ2-7	ASSQATASYEQY
TRBV10-3	TRBJ1-1	AILTSGGRFRMNTEAF
TRBV19	TRBJ1-5	ASSPRGDGRSNQPQH
TRBV2	TRBJ2-5	ASRQGIETQY
TRBV28	TRBJ2-7	ASSFGQGAEHEQY
TRBV25-1	TRBJ2-2	ASRGKYTGELF
TRBV29-1	TRBJ2-2	SVEKDRGPAGGELF
TRBV20-1	TRBJ2-7	SASPKTGGDEQY
TRBV19	TRBJ1-1	ASSTGTTEAF